What follows describes a single T cell receptor (beta chain). Antigen: not known. PCR employed 60 Vbeta and 13 Jbeta primers. Libraries were prepared by immunoSEQ multiplex PCR; TCRdb keeps only in-frame clonotypes and omits some of them. The table has 90,000 to 100,000 clones, roughly four fifths seen once; the top ten hold under 20%. It was healthy bone marrow donors who served as donors. Trimming removed 4 bases from V and 4 bases from J; junction bases left unmatched: 6. Germline CDR1 SGHDT, CDR2 YYEEEE. CDR3 size: 14 residues. This entry is derived from a study of cytomegalovirus exposure and HLA in healthy donors. Study-level results: The study put 150 to 200 TCR beta chains on its list as cytomegalovirus-associated. Later on, an analysis showed TCR association rates differing by HLA locus, with DRB1 the most and HLA-C the fewest. TCR beta V- and J-gene trimming, according to a later analysis, was linked to a missense DCLRE1C variant.

This clonotype was sampled from a woman between 55 and 75 years old in good health and CMV-seropositive. The material sequenced was PBMCs. The chain employs TRBV5-6 and TRBJ2-7; 9 bases map to TRBD1. The CDR3 is CASSGWTGDYEQYF. For the CDR3, the DNA is TGTGCCAGCAGCGGATGGACAGGGGATTACGAGCAGTACTTC.